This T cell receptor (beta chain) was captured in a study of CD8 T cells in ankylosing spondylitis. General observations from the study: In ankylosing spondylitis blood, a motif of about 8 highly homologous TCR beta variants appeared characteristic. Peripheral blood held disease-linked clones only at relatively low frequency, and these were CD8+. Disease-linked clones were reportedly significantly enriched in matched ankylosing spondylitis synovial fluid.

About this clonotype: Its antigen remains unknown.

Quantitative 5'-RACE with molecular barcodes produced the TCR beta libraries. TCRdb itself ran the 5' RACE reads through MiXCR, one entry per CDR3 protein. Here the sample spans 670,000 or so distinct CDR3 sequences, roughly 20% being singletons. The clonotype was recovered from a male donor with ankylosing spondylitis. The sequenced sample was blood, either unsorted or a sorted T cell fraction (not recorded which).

As DNA, the CDR3 is TGCAGTGCTACTGAGAATGAAAAACTGTTTTTT. Its protein is CSATENEKLFF. The chain recombines TRBV20-1 with TRBJ1-4; D gene uncertain. The CDR3 runs to 11 residues. Trimming took 4 bases from V and 5 from J, leaving 5 bases between them. Germline V CDR1 and CDR2: DFQATT, SNEGSKA (reference sequence).